This T cell receptor (beta chain) was recorded in a study of CD8+CD57+ T cells in acquired aplastic anemia. As for the study in general: Sorted CD4+ and CD8+ cells yielded roughly 3.1 ug of DNA on average. Findings and limits, study-wide: Comparison of patients with controls identified around 28 shared CD8+ CDR3 sequences.

The TCR beta profiling, which covered VDJ combination and CDR3 sequence, was carried out using genomic DNA as the template. MiXCR, run by TCRdb on the reads, gives a single entry per CDR3 protein. The table lists over 150,000 distinct CDR3 sequences, nearly 50% of them singletons, with 10% to 15% in the top ten. Turning to this clonotype: Its antigen is unidentified. One junction end disagrees with the germline gene, perhaps due to a read error.

All sequencing subjects had displayed CD8+CD57+ cell expansion on flow cytometry. In all patients, the disease was severe acquired aplastic anemia. Germline V gene data show CDR1 as LNHDA and CDR2 as SQIVND (reference sequence). CDR3 length: 21 amino acids. This receptor was taken from a human donor with aplastic anemia. The rearrangement links TRBV19 to TRBJ2-6; tentative D call: TRBD1 (5 bases). Sequences were obtained from sorted CD4+, CD8+, or CD8+CD57+ T cells (not recorded which) from PBMCs. CDR3 bases: TGTGCCAGTAGGCGAACTGAGGTCAGAAGGAATATTTGCTCTGGGGCCAACGCCCTGACTTTC. It encodes CASRRTEVRRNICSGANALTF.